What follows describes a single T cell receptor beta chain. Antigen: not known. This sample was included in a study of T cell responses to AZD1222 COVID-19 vaccine. About the research overall: Doses given second, at about 4 or about 12 weeks, were pooled.

Regarding the study as a whole: Most donors were white British, females outnumbered males, and clonal diversity was possibly underestimated. When two AZD1222 doses had been given, Spike-specific TCR breadth and depth rose.

Here immunoSEQ multiplex PCR was the method, and the copy in TCRdb shows in-frame clones only, minus some. The sample carries roughly 120,000 clones, 88% recorded once. CDR3 length equals 16 residues. V lost 2 bases, J lost 3 bases, and 18 bases lay in between. The specimen comprised peripheral blood, sampled on day 0 of AZD1222 vaccination. The rearrangement uses TRBV5-3 and TRBJ2-7, with D perhaps given as TRBD1 or TRBD2 (5 bases each). TRBV5-3 is marked as an open reading frame, function uncertain. This clonotype was sampled from an adult in good health. The CDR3 spells CARSLVQGPLHYEQYF. The DNA for the CDR3 is TGTGCCAGAAGCTTAGTTCAGGGACCGCTACACTACGAGCAGTACTTC.